This entry lists 32 T cell receptor beta chains sequenced from one sample in a study of OX40 agonist ivuxolimab in advanced cancers. Some clones are missing from TCRdb's copy, which holds only in-frame ones; the method was immunoSEQ multiplex PCR. Of around 30,000 clones in the sample, around nine tenths were seen once. The sample in question was CD4+ or CD8+ T cells sorted from blood, obtained in a trial of the OX40 agonist ivuxolimab. These receptors originate from an adult with an advanced solid tumor such as melanoma, head and neck, liver or kidney cancer.

J is TRBJ2-7 and V is TRBV5-1, with D hard to call. The V end lost 2 bases, the J end lost 2 bases, and 14 bases lay between the germline ends. This CDR3 comprises 15 residues. Germline loops: CDR1 SGHRS, CDR2 YFSETQ. This CDR3 is CASSLTPRKTYEQYF. The CDR3 DNA reads as TGCGCCAGCAGCTTAACCCCTCGGAAAACCTACGAGCAGTACTTC.

In its sample, this clone ranks as medium-sized (0.01 to 0.1%). Its ends do not fully match the called genes, so a read error is possible. This sample includes further DNA sequences coding for the same CDR3. The rearrangement joins TRBV5-1 to TRBJ2-5; D remains ambiguous. Germline assignment: CDR1 SGHRS and CDR2 YFSETQ. The CDR3 has 14 amino acids. The CDR3 DNA reads TGTGCCAGCAGCTTAAGTACCGGGCGAGAGACCCAGTACTTC. It codes for CASSLSTGRETQYF.

The J gene is TRBJ1-1, the V gene TRBV27, with D tentatively TRBD1 (5 bases). The CDR3 extends over 14 amino acids. Trimming shortened V by 5 bases and J by 3 bases, and 13 bases separated the two germline ends. In germline, CDR1 is MNHEY, CDR2 SMNVEV (reference sequence). CDR3: CASSIQGFDTEAFF. The CDR3 bases are TGTGCCAGCAGTATCCAGGGTTTCGACACTGAAGCTTTCTTT.

This clone showed up just a few times. The CDR3 sequence: CASSVGDNYGYTF. CDR3 DNA: TGTGCCAGCAGCGTAGGGGACAACTATGGCTACACCTTC. The chain carries TRBV9 and TRBJ1-2; possible D gene TRBD1, 5 bases. CDR3 length: 13 residues. Germline values: CDR1 SGDLS, CDR2 YYNGEE. V gave up 0 bases and J gave up 2 bases, with 5 bases separating them.

The V gene is TRBV27, the J gene TRBJ1-1; TRBD1 aligns across 8 bases. This CDR3 has 15 residues. Germline V CDR1 and CDR2: MNHEY, SMNVEV (reference sequence). Losses at the gene ends were 5 bases for V and 2 bases for J; bases not matched to a gene: 7. The CDR3 sequence: CASSPSGGLNTEAFF. CDR3 DNA sequence: TGTGCCAGCAGTCCCTCAGGGGGCCTCAACACTGAAGCTTTCTTT.

The rearrangement uses TRBV19 and TRBJ2-1; 8 nucleotides agree with TRBD2. Germline-derived CDR1 and CDR2 are LNHDA and SQIVND (reference sequence). The CDR3 covers 15 residues. J lost 4 bases, V lost 3 bases, and 5 bases had no gene match. CDR3 loop: CASSMELAAYNEQFF. CDR3 DNA sequence: TGTGCCAGTAGTATGGAACTAGCGGCGTACAATGAGCAGTTCTTC.

The V call is TRBV6-6, the J call TRBJ2-7; tentatively, D is TRBD2 (7 bases). This CDR3 is 14 amino acids long. Germline CDR1 is MNHNY and CDR2 is SVGAGI (reference sequence). Trimming took 2 bases from V and 5 from J, leaving 13 bases between them. CDR3 DNA sequence: TGTGCCAGCAGTTACGCCGGGGGGCAGGACGAGCAGTACTTC. It codes for CASSYAGGQDEQYF.

The gene calls are TRBV10-2 and TRBJ2-3; TRBD2 is a possible D gene (6 bases). CDR3 size: 17 residues. Trimming took off 3 bases at V and 5 bases at J, with 21 bases between the two ends. Germline assignment: CDR1 WSHSY and CDR2 SAAADI. The CDR3 spells CASSDPISGPRGDTQYF. The CDR3 DNA sequence: TGCGCCAGCAGTGACCCAATTAGCGGACCGAGAGGAGATACGCAGTATTTT.

This sequence joins TRBV7-8 and TRBJ2-7; D is unclear. The CDR3 consists of 15 residues. Germline V lookup: CDR1 SGHVS, CDR2 FQNEAQ. V dropped 5 bases and J dropped 4 bases, with 18 bases sitting between them. In DNA form, the CDR3 reads TGTGCCAGCAGCCAGATCACCGACCCCCTATACGAGCAGTACTTC. It is translated as CASSQITDPLYEQYF. Full variable domain (missing parts from reference TRBV7-8 and TRBJ2-7): GAGVSQSPRYKVAKRGQDVALRCDPISGHVSLFWYQQALGQGPEFLTYFQNEAQLDKSGLPSDRFFAERPEGSVSTLKIQRTQQEDSAVYLCASSQITDPLYEQYFGPGTRLTVT.

The chain recombines TRBV2 with TRBJ1-5; D gene ambiguous. The CDR3 contains 11 residues. The V gene lost 8 bases and the J gene lost 13 bases, with 15 bases spanning the gap. Germline CDR1 and CDR2: SNHLY and FYNNEI. The CDR3 region has the DNA TGTGCCAGCTCGGCAGGATTGTCGCAGCATTTT. Its translation: CASSAGLSQHF.

The chain employs TRBV9 and TRBJ2-7; D is undetermined. This CDR3 has 14 amino acids. Trimming pared 4 bases from V and 0 bases from J, leaving 11 bases between. Germline CDR1 is SGDLS and CDR2 is YYNGEE. Here the CDR3 reads CASSLDGYSYEQYF. The CDR3 DNA sequence: TGTGCCAGCAGCCTCGACGGGTACTCCTACGAGCAGTACTTC.

Relative to its sample, this clone is medium-sized. This chain links TRBV4-3 with TRBJ1-1; 8 bases map to TRBD1. J was trimmed by 2 bases and V by 1 base; bases with no gene match: 3. This CDR3 is 15 amino acids long. Germline V lookup: CDR1 LGHNA, CDR2 YSLEER. CDR3 in amino acids: CASSQAGQGNTEAFF. The CDR3 nucleotides read TGCGCCAGCAGCCAAGCCGGACAGGGTAACACTGAAGCTTTCTTT.

The rearrangement links TRBV6-1 to TRBJ2-3; D remains unclear. Germline V gene data show CDR1 as MNHNS and CDR2 as SASEGT. V lost 9 bases to trimming and J lost 2 bases, with 3 bases between them. The CDR3 runs to 10 residues. The CDR3 spells CASFTDTQYF. The CDR3 bases are TGTGCCAGTTTCACAGATACGCAGTATTTT.

The genes are TRBV28 and TRBJ2-2; D remains unclear. With 3 bases removed from V and 5 bases from J, the gap between germline ends came to 7 bases. The CDR3 is made up of 13 amino acids. Germline CDR1 MDHEN, CDR2 SYDVKM. CDR3 DNA: TGTGCCAGCAGTTTCGGAGCTACCGGGGAGCTGTTTTTT. This codes for CASSFGATGELFF.

The sample holds one count of this clone. This chain joins TRBV25-1 and TRBJ2-7; a possible D gene is TRBD1 (6 bases). From germline, CDR1 is MGHDK and CDR2 SYGVNS. The CDR3 loop spans 13 amino acids. Deletions cut 3 bases from V and 4 bases from J, with 10 bases between. CDR3 loop: CASSDRQVYEQYF. The CDR3 DNA sequence: TGTGCCAGCAGTGATCGACAGGTGTACGAGCAGTACTTC.

The gene calls are TRBV19 and TRBJ1-1; D gene ambiguous. Looked up from germline, CDR1 is LNHDA and CDR2 is SQIVND (reference sequence). The ends were cut back, 3 bases at V and 5 bases at J, with 10 bases in the middle. This CDR3 is 13 amino acids long. Written as DNA, the CDR3 is TGTGCCAGTAGTATGACGAAAAATACTGAAGCTTTCTTT. It is translated as CASSMTKNTEAFF.

The count of this clone is one. The chain combines TRBV5-1 with TRBJ2-3; 7 nucleotides agree with TRBD1. This CDR3 comprises 14 residues. The germline V gene has CDR1 SGHRS and CDR2 YFSETQ. The ends lost 4 bases at V and 1 base at J; junction bases unmatched: 3. CDR3 bases: TGCGCCAGCAGCAGGGGGCAGGGCACAGATACGCAGTATTTT. It is translated as CASSRGQGTDTQYF. Supplemented by reference TRBV5-1 and TRBJ2-3, the full variable domain reads KAGVTQTPRYLIKTRGQQVTLSCSPISGHRSVSWYQQTPGQGLQFLFEYFSETQRNKGNFPGRFSGRQFSNSRSEMNVSTLELGDSALYLCASSRGQGTDTQYFGPGTRLTVL.

J is TRBJ2-5 and V is TRBV28; 9 nucleotides align to TRBD1. Germline CDR1 reads MDHEN; CDR2 reads SYDVKM. The CDR3 runs to 16 residues. Unmatched junction bases numbered 10, after V lost 2 bases and J lost 6 bases. CDR3 residues: CASSLPGTGNGKTQYF. In nucleotides, the CDR3 is TGTGCCAGCAGTTTACCCGGGACAGGGAACGGCAAGACCCAGTACTTC. The full variable domain, completed using reference TRBV28 and TRBJ2-5, is DVKVTQSSRYLVKRTGEKVFLECVQDMDHENMFWYRQDPGLGLRLIYFSYDVKMKEKGDIPEGYSVSREKKERFSLILESASTNQTSMYLCASSLPGTGNGKTQYFGPGTRLLVL.

V usage is TRBV5-1 and J usage is TRBJ2-1, with D perhaps matching TRBD1 or TRBD2 (5 bases each). Germline CDR1 reads SGHRS; CDR2 reads YFSETQ. The V and J ends lost 1 base and 7 bases respectively, with 12 bases between them. This CDR3 region has 14 residues. CDR3 region: CASSLSLAGNEQFF. CDR3 nucleotide sequence: TGCGCCAGCAGCTTGAGTCTAGCAGGGAATGAGCAGTTCTTC.

This chain uses TRBV27 with TRBJ2-1; 9 nucleotides line up with TRBD1. Germline assignment: CDR1 MNHEY and CDR2 SMNVEV (reference sequence). The CDR3 contains 14 residues. The V and J ends lost 3 bases and 4 bases, in that order; junction bases with no gene match: 1. The CDR3 sequence: CASSFGQGYNEQFF. The CDR3, as DNA: TGTGCCAGCAGTTTCGGACAGGGGTACAATGAGCAGTTCTTC.

DNA for the CDR3: TGTGCCAGCTCACCTCCGGAGAAACTTTACAATGAGCAGTTCTTC. This sequence encodes CASSPPEKLYNEQFF. The V and J genes are TRBV18 and TRBJ2-1; unclear D gene. V was clipped by 3 bases and J by 4 bases, with 13 bases between them. Germline lookup yields CDR1 KGHSH and CDR2 LQKENI. This CDR3 is built from 15 residues.

The chain couples TRBV29-1 to TRBJ1-2; D may be TRBD1 (5 bases). The length of the CDR3 is 13 residues. V dropped 7 bases and J dropped 6 bases, with 18 bases sitting between them. Germline V gene data show CDR1 as SQVTM and CDR2 as ANQGSEA. The CDR3 loop reads CSGHGGSLNGYTF. For the CDR3, the DNA is TGCAGCGGGCACGGGGGATCCTTGAATGGCTACACCTTC.

V and J are TRBV28 and TRBJ1-1; D possibly corresponds to TRBD1 (5 bases). Germline CDR1 is MDHEN and CDR2 is SYDVKM. Trimming left V 2 bases short and J 4 bases short, with 11 bases between. This CDR3 comprises 14 residues. CDR3 protein: CASSLQGAGTEAFF. The CDR3 DNA follows: TGTGCCAGCAGTTTACAAGGGGCTGGCACTGAAGCTTTCTTT.

This clone has a handful of counts. This chain connects TRBV2 to TRBJ2-7, with 7 bases matching TRBD1. Germline CDR1 SNHLY, CDR2 FYNNEI. After removal of 7 bases from V and 6 bases from J, the junction contained 9 bases not matched to a gene. The CDR3 spans 13 residues. The CDR3 DNA reads TGTGCCAGCATCACAAGACAGGGTCGCGAGCAGTACTTC. Translating it yields CASITRQGREQYF.

This clone was detected once. The chain combines TRBV10-2 with TRBJ2-1; D call uncertain. CDR1 and CDR2 (germline): WSHSY, SAAADI. V was shortened by 6 bases and J by 10 bases, with 7 bases between the two germline ends. The CDR3 loop spans 10 amino acids. The CDR3: CASSSPEQFF. CDR3 sequence (DNA): TGCGCCAGCAGCTCACCCGAGCAGTTCTTC.

This clone was seen only once. At one end the junction does not follow the germline gene, possibly because of a read error. The chain employs TRBV5-5 and TRBJ1-4, with D unresolved. The CDR3 runs to 15 residues. Germline CDR1 SGHKS, CDR2 YYEKEE (reference sequence). The CDR3 spells CASSQGSTASEKLFF. The CDR3 bases are TGCGCCAGCAGCCAAGGGAGCACTGCCAGTGAAAAACTGTTTTTT.

This chain links TRBV6-1 with TRBJ2-2, with D maybe TRBD1 (5 bases). Germline assignment: CDR1 MNHNS and CDR2 SASEGT. Trimming stripped 1 base from V and 7 bases from J, with 13 bases between. CDR3 size: 15 residues. The CDR3, as DNA: TGTGCCAGCAGTGAAGGGATAGGGGTCGGCGGGGAGCTGTTTTTT. Its protein is CASSEGIGVGGELFF.

The chain combines TRBV27 with TRBJ1-2; 7 bases align to TRBD1. In germline, CDR1 is MNHEY, CDR2 SMNVEV (reference sequence). The junction had 12 bases not matched to a gene; V was cut back by 4 bases and J by 1 base. The CDR3 extends over 17 amino acids. The CDR3 nucleotides read TGTGCCAGCAGTTCAAACAGGGGCCGACCTCTTAACTATGGCTACACCTTC. Amino acids: CASSSNRGRPLNYGYTF.

The rearrangement uses TRBV7-9 and TRBJ1-1; D perhaps matches TRBD1 (6 bases). CDR1 is SEHNR and CDR2 is FQNEAQ in the germline V gene (reference sequence). V lost 2 bases and J 2 bases, leaving 9 bases between the germline ends. This CDR3 comprises 14 residues. The CDR3 protein is CASSLNRANTEAFF. The CDR3 DNA reads TGTGCCAGCAGCTTAAACAGGGCTAACACTGAAGCTTTCTTT.

V gene TRBV5-1 combines with J gene TRBJ1-2, with D perhaps matching TRBD1 (6 bases). Germline V gene sequence: CDR1 SGHRS, CDR2 YFSETQ. The CDR3 sequence is 16 residues long. With 0 bases removed from V and 0 bases from J, the gap between germline ends came to 12 bases. The CDR3 is CASSLEVRGTNYGYTF. Written as DNA, the CDR3 is TGCGCCAGCAGCTTGGAGGTTAGGGGGACTAACTATGGCTACACCTTC.

The chain carries TRBV6-5 and TRBJ2-7; 10 bases agree with TRBD2. V lost 2 bases and J lost 2; bases outside the gene matches: 0. Germline CDR1 MNHEY, CDR2 SVGAGI. The CDR3 contains 14 residues. The DNA for the CDR3 is TGTGCCAGCAGTTACGGGACTAGCGCCTACGAGCAGTACTTC. It yields the protein CASSYGTSAYEQYF.

V usage is TRBV4-1 and J usage is TRBJ2-2; D is undetermined. The CDR3 spans 12 residues. Trimming stripped 3 bases from V and 4 bases from J, with 3 bases between. Germline assignment: CDR1 MGHRA and CDR2 YSYEKL. The CDR3 coding sequence is TGCGCCAGCAGCCAGGCCACCGGGGAGCTGTTTTTT. Translation: CASSQATGELFF.